This paragraph reports one T cell receptor (beta chain). Its cognate antigen is unknown. The sample belongs to a study of identifying expanded T cells in peripheral blood. Findings and limits, study-wide: Variance in clone template counts between approximately two-week samples significantly increased with total template count across all healthy donors.

Sequencing was performed with immunoSEQ multiplex PCR; in TCRdb, only in-frame clones are kept and a portion is missing. Among under 130,000 clones, around 89% were seen once, and the ten largest hold roughly 15%. Looked up from germline, CDR1 is SGDLS and CDR2 is YYNGEE. Trimming took 4 bases from V and 3 from J, leaving 13 bases between them. The CDR3 totals 14 residues. During the collection period, no donor immune events like infections were recorded. The gene calls are TRBV9 and TRBJ1-1; weak D call: TRBD1 (5 bases). The sequenced sample was blood. This sequence originates from a person aged 18 to 75 in good health. CDR3 region: CASSPGTADTEAFF. CDR3 nucleotides: TGTGCCAGCAGCCCCGGGACCGCTGACACTGAAGCTTTCTTT. Looking up the rest from reference TRBV9 and TRBJ1-1 gives the full variable domain: DSGVTQTPKHLITATGQRVTLRCSPRSGDLSVYWYQQSLDQGLQFLIQYYNGEERAKGNILERFSAQQFPDLHSELNLSSLELGDSALYFCASSPGTADTEAFFGQGTRLTVV.